A selection of T cell receptor beta chains follows, all from one sample in a study of regulatory T cells in long-lasting Graves disease. TCRdb processed the multiplex PCR reads anew with MiXCR; each CDR3 protein has one entry. The sample includes hundreds of thousands of distinct CDR3 sequences, roughly 16% seen only once; the top ten take roughly 25%. The same sample was also studied in work on T cells in Graves' hyperthyroidism and ophthalmopathy.

The material was peripheral blood mononuclear cells (PBMCs), obtained at new diagnosis, from a patient treated with antithyroid drugs. These receptors were obtained from a woman aged 35-60 years with Graves disease. The CDR3 runs from the conserved cysteine through the conserved F or W. The D gene is left open where the match is weak. Size tells how often a clone was seen (once, few, many) or the class of an expanded clone, and some rows leave it out.

TRBJ1-1 TRBD1 - TRBV4-1 TGCGCCAGCAGCCTCGCCCGGACAGGGATGAACACTGAAGCTTTCTTT CASSLARTGMNTEAFF
TRBJ2-2 - - TRBV30 TGTGCCTGGAGTGTCATCCGGAGCATGTTTTTT CAWSVIRSMFF
TRBJ2-5 - few TRBV12-3/TRBV12-4 TGTGCCAGCAGCCACCCTGGGAGGGGGGTAGGCACCCAGTACTTC CASSHPGRGVGTQYF
TRBJ2-6 - - TRBV14 TGTGCCAGCAGCCGCCAGGGCGGAGATTCTTTGGGCTCTGGGGCCAACGTCCTGACTTTC CASSRQGGDSLGSGANVLTF
TRBJ2-2 TRBD1 few TRBV12-3/TRBV12-4 TGTGCCAGCAGGATTCGGACAGGGGATACCGGGGAGCTGTTTTTT CASRIRTGDTGELFF
TRBJ2-7 TRBD1 once TRBV24-1 TGTGCCACCAGTGACCCCGGACAGGGGAGGTACGAGCAGTACTTC CATSDPGQGRYEQYF
TRBJ1-6 - few TRBV6-1 TGTGCCAGCGGCTCGCTGGGCCTCCTACCACCCCTCCACTTT CASGSLGLLPPLHF
TRBJ2-1 - few TRBV11-2 TGTGCCAGCAGCTCCCCTCGGGGATCCAATGAGCAGTTCTTC CASSSPRGSNEQFF
TRBJ1-6 - - TRBV10-2 TGCGCCAGCAGTGAGAGAAGGGGATCACCCCTCCACTTT CASSERRGSPLHF
TRBJ1-6 - many TRBV3-1 TGTGCCAGCAGCCAAGAGTGGACCTCACCCCTCCACTTT CASSQEWTSPLHF
TRBJ2-1 - many TRBV2 TGTGCGGCAGGGGCCTACAATGAGCAGTTCTTC CAAGAYNEQFF
TRBJ2-7 - many TRBV3-1 TGTGCCAGCAGGCGAAGAGGGGCCCGAGGCTACGAGCAGTACTTC CASRRRGARGYEQYF
TRBJ2-6 - - TRBV7-2 TGTGCCAGCAGCGTCCCCCGTGGGGCCAACGTCCTGACTTTC CASSVPRGANVLTF
TRBJ1-5 - - TRBV28 TGTGCCAGCAGTAGACGGGGGGCAGGTAATAGCAATCAGCCCCAGCATTTT CASSRRGAGNSNQPQHF
TRBJ1-4 - many TRBV12-3/TRBV12-4 TGTGCCAGCAGTCCTCCGGACGAAAAACTGTTTTTT CASSPPDEKLFF
TRBJ2-7 TRBD1 many TRBV20-1 TGCAGTGCTAGCGGGGTCACGGGGGACAGGGGATTCGACGAGCAGTACTTC CSASGVTGDRGFDEQYF
TRBJ1-5 - - TRBV20-1 TGCAGTGCTAGAGCAGCTGGCAGGGTTGAACAGCCCCAGCATTTT CSARAAGRVEQPQHF
TRBJ2-7 - few TRBV5-1 TGCGCCAGCAGCCCTACTTGGGCCGGAGTCTACGAGCAGTACTTC CASSPTWAGVYEQYF
TRBJ2-3 TRBD2 many TRBV12-3/TRBV12-4 TGTGCCAGCAGTGTACTAGCGGGGGGCACCGCAGATACGCAGTATTTT CASSVLAGGTADTQYF
TRBJ1-2 - many TRBV2 TGTGCCAGCAGTCTCACTACCGCTGGTGGCTACACCTTC CASSLTTAGGYTF
TRBJ2-7 - many TRBV11-2 TGTGCCAGCAGCTTATTGGTGGGTCTGACCATCCGGGAGCAGTACTTC CASSLLVGLTIREQYF
TRBJ2-6 - - TRBV10-3 TGTGCCATCAGTGAGTCAAGGGGACAACACTCTGGGGCCAACGTCCTGACTTTC CAISESRGQHSGANVLTF
TRBJ2-1 - many TRBV20-1 TGCAGTGCCCCCCGGGGATCCAGTGAGCAGTTCTTC CSAPRGSSEQFF
TRBJ2-7 - - TRBV7-9 TGTGCCAGCAGCTTAGCATACAGTAGACAATACGAGCAGTACTTC CASSLAYSRQYEQYF
TRBJ2-3 - - TRBV3-1 TGTGCCAGCAGCCAGTGGGGCGTAGGGGATACGCAGTATTTT CASSQWGVGDTQYF
TRBJ2-1 TRBD1 few TRBV9 TGTGCCAGCAGCGGGGGGGGACAGGGCTACAATGAGCAGTTCTTC CASSGGGQGYNEQFF